Listed here are 13 T cell receptor beta chains from one sample, sequenced in a study of T cell responses to AZD1222 COVID-19 vaccine. Only in-frame clones appear in the TCRdb table, and some are missing; sequencing was by immunoSEQ multiplex PCR. Altogether approximately 150,000 clones are present, around 94% being singletons, with the ten largest covering 0.95% to 1.5%. Specimen: peripheral blood, collected on day 0 of AZD1222 vaccination. Every receptor here comes from an adult in good health.

The V call is TRBV5-4, the J call TRBJ1-1; a weak D match, TRBD1 (6 bases). V was clipped by 2 bases and J by 5 bases, with 13 bases between them. The length of the CDR3 is 14 residues. From germline, CDR1 is SGHNT and CDR2 YYREEE (reference sequence). CDR3 in DNA: TGTGCCAGCAGCTTTGGGGGGGCTTATACTGAAGCTTTCTTT. Amino acids: CASSFGGAYTEAFF. The full variable domain, its missing parts supplied by reference TRBV5-4 and TRBJ1-1, is ETGVTQSPTHLIKTRGQQVTLRCSSQSGHNTVSWYQQALGQGPQFIFQYYREEENGRGNFPPRFSGLQFPNYSSELNVNALELDDSALYLCASSFGGAYTEAFFGQGTRLTVV.

J is TRBJ1-2 and V is TRBV10-3; 8 bases align to TRBD1. J lost 5 bases, V lost 2 bases, and 1 base had no gene match. The CDR3 length is 13 residues. The germline CDR1 and CDR2 sequences are ENHRY and SYGVKD. DNA for the CDR3: TGTGCCATCAGTGAGGGACAGGGATATGGCTACACCTTC. Its protein product is CAISEGQGYGYTF.

The J gene is TRBJ2-5, the V gene TRBV2; TRBD2 aligns across 10 bases. Germline V lookup: CDR1 SNHLY, CDR2 FYNNEI. J gave up 9 bases and V 3 bases, and 13 bases lay outside the gene matches. The CDR3 runs to 16 residues. CDR3 nucleotide sequence: TGTGCCAGCAGTGAGCTAGCGGGAGTAGAAGAGATGGCCCAGTACTTC. Translated: CASSELAGVEEMAQYF.

The rearrangement joins TRBV5-1 to TRBJ1-2; tentative D call: TRBD1 (6 bases). CDR3 length: 17 residues. CDR1 is SGHRS, CDR2 YFSETQ, per germline. V lost 4 bases and J lost 4, with 23 bases in between. CDR3 sequence reads: CASSHTLYRDTGYGYTF. In DNA form, the CDR3 reads TGCGCCAGCAGCCATACACTTTACCGGGACACGGGCTATGGCTACACCTTC. Variable domain in full (rest from reference TRBV5-1 and TRBJ1-2): KAGVTQTPRYLIKTRGQQVTLSCSPISGHRSVSWYQQTPGQGLQFLFEYFSETQRNKGNFPGRFSGRQFSNSRSEMNVSTLELGDSALYLCASSHTLYRDTGYGYTFGSGTRLTVV.

This clone was observed a single time. The gene calls are TRBV27 and TRBJ2-1; 7 bases map to TRBD2. The V and J ends lost 8 bases and 4 bases, in that order; junction bases with no gene match: 8. CDR1 is MNHEY and CDR2 is SMNVEV in the germline V gene (reference sequence). This CDR3 is built from 14 residues. The CDR3 here is CASGGAGTYNEQFF. CDR3 bases: TGTGCCAGCGGGGGAGCGGGGACGTACAATGAGCAGTTCTTC.

J is TRBJ2-7 and V is TRBV3-1 (or the pseudogene TRBV3-2), with 8 bases lining up with TRBD2. Trimming took 0 bases from V and 3 from J; bases not matched to a gene: 4. Germline loops: CDR1 LGHDT, CDR2 YNNKEL (reference sequence). The CDR3 is 15 amino acids. CDR3 DNA sequence: TGTGCCAGCAGCCAAGATCGGGAGGGGCACTACGAGCAGTACGTC. Amino acids: CASSQDREGHYEQYV.

CDR3 in amino acids: CASETGQRSGANVLTF. The DNA of the CDR3 is TGTGCCAGTGAAACGGGACAGCGCTCTGGGGCCAACGTCCTGACTTTC. The rearrangement links TRBV28 to TRBJ2-6, with 7 bases identical to TRBD1. V shed 9 bases and J 0 bases; nucleotides not matched to a gene: 8. CDR1 MDHEN and CDR2 SYDVKM come from the germline V gene. The CDR3 runs 16 residues.

V and J are TRBV23-1 and TRBJ2-7; TRBD2 aligns across 8 bases. Being an ORF, TRBV23-1 has a function that is uncertain. V lost 6 bases and J lost 6; bases outside the gene matches: 13. The CDR3 has 15 amino acids. The CDR3 here is CASSRGRTVRGEQYV. In nucleotides, the CDR3 is TGCGCCAGCAGCCGCGGGAGGACAGTAAGGGGCGAGCAGTACGTC.

V gene TRBV7-9 combines with J gene TRBJ1-5; D is undetermined. CDR1 is SEHNR, CDR2 FQNEAQ, per germline (reference sequence). Trimming took 7 bases from V and 4 from J, leaving 14 bases between them. The CDR3 loop spans 14 amino acids. CDR3 residues: CASTALAGNQPQHF. In nucleotides, the CDR3 is TGTGCCAGCACTGCCTTGGCGGGAAATCAGCCCCAGCATTTT.

This clone has just one count. The chain joins TRBV4-1 to TRBJ1-4, with D perhaps TRBD1 (5 bases). This CDR3 is built from 16 residues. V lost 0 bases, J lost 3 bases, and 11 bases lay in between. Germline V CDR1 and CDR2: MGHRA, YSYEKL. The CDR3 is CASSQEEGLSNEKLFF. The CDR3 DNA sequence: TGCGCCAGCAGCCAAGAGGAGGGGTTGTCTAATGAAAAACTGTTTTTT.

This clone was seen only once. The chain carries TRBV7-2 and TRBJ2-5; TRBD2 is a possible D gene (5 bases). Germline loops: CDR1 SGHTA, CDR2 FQGNSA. V was pared by 5 bases and J by 1 base, with 11 bases between. The CDR3 spans 14 residues. The DNA for the CDR3 is TGTGCCAGCAGCGCCGGACTCCGCCAAGAGACCCAGTACTTC. Translation gives CASSAGLRQETQYF.

J is TRBJ2-1 and V is TRBV11-3; unclear D gene. V was cut by 1 base and J by 6 bases, with 7 bases left in between. The V gene's germline CDR1 is SGHNT and CDR2 YENEEA. There are 13 residues in the CDR3. CDR3 nucleotides: TGTGCCAGCAGCTTAGCAGGCTTCAATGAGCAGTTCTTC. Encoded protein: CASSLAGFNEQFF. Full variable domain (rest looked up from reference TRBV11-3 and TRBJ2-1): EAGVVQSPRYKIIEKKQPVAFWCNPISGHNTLYWYLQNLGQGPELLIRYENEEAVDDSQLPKDRFSAERLKGVDSTLKIQPAELGDSAVYLCASSLAGFNEQFFGPGTRLTVL.

The chain links TRBV28 to TRBJ1-3; tentative D call: TRBD1 (5 bases). Between the trimmed V and J ends, which lost 5 bases and 8 bases, there was a span of 13 bases. The CDR3 is 13 residues long. From germline, CDR1 is MDHEN and CDR2 SYDVKM. CDR3 protein: CASSNPGADTIYF. CDR3 DNA sequence: TGTGCCAGCAGTAATCCCGGGGCGGACACCATATATTTT.